This T cell receptor (beta chain) is drawn from a study of blood T cell repertoires in COVID-19. Study-level information: From T cells, B-cell-depleted T cells, or PBMCs came the material, which was cDNA or gDNA.

This CDR3 is 15 amino acids long. V was clipped by 3 bases and J by 4 bases; unmatched bases: 1. Germline loops: CDR1 LGHNA, CDR2 YNFKEQ. Per the study methods: From reference gene primer amplification, estimates of nucleated cell counts were derived. The repertoire was sequenced with immunoSEQ multiplex PCR; TCRdb's copy has only in-frame clones and lacks some. The V and J calls and clone size are taken from that table; D and trimming were inferred from the DNA. The top ten clones hold 9% to 12% of a sample with 190,000 or so clones, over 80% of them seen once. This clone was observed many times. Distinct nucleotide sequences in the sample also encode this CDR3. Donors were grouped by their self-reported clinical history.

The sequence derives from a man between 18 and 35 years old with acute COVID-19. The J gene is TRBJ2-5, the V gene TRBV4-2, with TRBD2 identical over 14 bases. Sequencing used PBMCs or T cells enriched from blood (not recorded which). In DNA form, the CDR3 reads TGTGCCAGCAGCCAGGGACTAGCGGGAGCAGAGACCCAGTACTTC. Protein sequence: CASSQGLAGAETQYF.